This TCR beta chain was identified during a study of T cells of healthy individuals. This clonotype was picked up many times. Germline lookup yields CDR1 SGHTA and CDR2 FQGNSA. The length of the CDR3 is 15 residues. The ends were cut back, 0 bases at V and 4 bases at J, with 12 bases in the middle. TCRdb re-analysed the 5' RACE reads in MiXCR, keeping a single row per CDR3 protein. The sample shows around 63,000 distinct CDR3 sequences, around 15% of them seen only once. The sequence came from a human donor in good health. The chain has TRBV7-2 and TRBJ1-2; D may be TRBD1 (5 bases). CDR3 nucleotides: TGTGCCAGCAGCTTAGCGCTTGACAGCGGCTATGGCTACACCTTC. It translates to CASSLALDSGYGYTF.